This T cell receptor (beta chain) was obtained from a study of cytomegalovirus exposure and HLA in healthy donors. The PCR employed 60 Vbeta primers together with 13 Jbeta primers. Some clones are missing from TCRdb's copy, which holds only in-frame ones; the method was immunoSEQ multiplex PCR. The table lists about 32,000 clones. In germline, CDR1 is SGHNT, CDR2 YENEEA. The CDR3 is 13 residues long. V lost 6 bases to trimming and J lost 5 bases; unmatched junction nucleotides: 3. The receptor was derived from a female donor in good health and CMV-seronegative. This rearrangement joins TRBV11-3 to TRBJ2-5; 10 bases are shared with TRBD2. The sequenced sample consisted of PBMCs. CDR3 amino acids: CASRLTSGETQYF. CDR3 DNA sequence: TGTGCCAGCAGACTGACTAGCGGGGAGACCCAGTACTTC.